Listed here are 2 T cell receptor beta chains from one sample, sequenced in a study of cytomegalovirus exposure and HLA in healthy donors. 60 Vbeta and 13 Jbeta primers were used in PCR. The protocol was immunoSEQ multiplex PCR, while the TCRdb copy is restricted to in-frame clones and leaves out a portion. The sample shows 200,000 or so clones, and 1.1% sits with its ten largest clones. The sequenced sample consisted of PBMCs. The source of these receptors is a girl aged 2-10 years in good health and CMV-seropositive.

This chain connects TRBV28 to TRBJ1-1; D is possibly TRBD1 (6 bases). Trimming cost V 2 bases and J 7 bases, with 8 bases left between them. This CDR3 is built from 12 residues. CDR1 MDHEN and CDR2 SYDVKM come from the germline V gene. The CDR3 protein is CASSLGGSEAFF. Here the CDR3 DNA reads TGTGCCAGCAGTTTAGGGGGCAGTGAAGCTTTCTTT.

The CDR3 is CASTSQGADGYTF. The CDR3 DNA is TGTGCCAGCACCTCACAGGGGGCAGATGGCTACACCTTC. This chain connects TRBV5-4 to TRBJ1-2; 9 positions match TRBD1. The CDR3 covers 13 residues. The junction had 6 bases not matched to a gene; V was cut back by 6 bases and J by 6 bases. CDR1 and CDR2 (germline): SGHNT, YYREEE (reference sequence). Combining the CDR3 with reference TRBV5-4 and TRBJ1-2 gives the whole variable domain ETGVTQSPTHLIKTRGQQVTLRCSSQSGHNTVSWYQQALGQGPQFIFQYYREEENGRGNFPPRFSGLQFPNYSSELNVNALELDDSALYLCASTSQGADGYTFGSGTRLTVV.